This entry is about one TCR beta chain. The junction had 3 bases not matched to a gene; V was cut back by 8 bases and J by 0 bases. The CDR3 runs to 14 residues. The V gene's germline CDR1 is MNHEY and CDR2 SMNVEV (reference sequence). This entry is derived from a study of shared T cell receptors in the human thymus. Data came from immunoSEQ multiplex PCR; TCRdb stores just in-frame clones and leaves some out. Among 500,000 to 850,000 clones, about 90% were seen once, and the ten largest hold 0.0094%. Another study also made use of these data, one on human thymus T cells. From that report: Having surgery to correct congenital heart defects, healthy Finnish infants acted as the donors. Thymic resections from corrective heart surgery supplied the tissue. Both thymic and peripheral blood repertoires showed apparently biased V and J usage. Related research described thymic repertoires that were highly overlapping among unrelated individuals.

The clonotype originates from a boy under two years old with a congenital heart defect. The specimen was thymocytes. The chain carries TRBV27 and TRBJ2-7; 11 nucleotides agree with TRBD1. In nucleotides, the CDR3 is TGTGCCAGCGGACAGGGGGCGGTCTCCTACGAGCAGTACTTC. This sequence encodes CASGQGAVSYEQYF.